This T cell receptor (beta chain) was obtained from a study of Ad26.COV2.S vaccination and SARS-CoV-2 variants. Study-level points and caveats: Quantification of TCR breadth and depth may have yielded underestimates of total T cell responses.

Concerning this clone: Its antigen is as yet unknown.

Germline-derived CDR1 and CDR2 are MDHEN and SYDVKM. The CDR3 covers 14 residues. J was trimmed by 8 bases and V by 3 bases; bases with no gene match: 9. Treatment in this sample: some 20 received Ad26.COV2.S at low or high dose, single or two shots; 5 received placebo; per-sample allocation not given. Sampling occurred on day 63 after the first vaccine or placebo injection. The individual, an adult aged 18-55 years, was a donor in Boston. Measured with immunoSEQ multiplex PCR; TCRdb has only the in-frame clones, and not every one. The sample includes 400,000 to 450,000 clones, about 93% of them seen just once.

Sequencing was performed on peripheral blood, taken in a trial of Ad26.COV2.S vaccine versus placebo. This sequence originates from a person aged 18-65 years who received the Ad26.COV2.S COVID-19 vaccine or a placebo. V usage is TRBV28 and J usage is TRBJ1-2; TRBD1 matches 7 bases. In nucleotides, the CDR3 is TGTGCCAGCAGTTTGGAACAGGGGTCCCTGGGCTACACCTTC. Residues: CASSLEQGSLGYTF.